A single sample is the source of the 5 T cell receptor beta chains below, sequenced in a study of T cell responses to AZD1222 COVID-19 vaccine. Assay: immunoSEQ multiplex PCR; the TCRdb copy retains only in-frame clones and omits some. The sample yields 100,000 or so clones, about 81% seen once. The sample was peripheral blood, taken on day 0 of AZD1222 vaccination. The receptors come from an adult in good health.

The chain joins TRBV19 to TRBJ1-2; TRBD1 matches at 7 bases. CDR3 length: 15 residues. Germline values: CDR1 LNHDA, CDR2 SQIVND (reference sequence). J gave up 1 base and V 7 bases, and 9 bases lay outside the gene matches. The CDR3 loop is CASNTGAGGNYGYTF. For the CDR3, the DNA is TGTGCCAGTAACACAGGGGCAGGGGGTAACTATGGCTACACCTTC.

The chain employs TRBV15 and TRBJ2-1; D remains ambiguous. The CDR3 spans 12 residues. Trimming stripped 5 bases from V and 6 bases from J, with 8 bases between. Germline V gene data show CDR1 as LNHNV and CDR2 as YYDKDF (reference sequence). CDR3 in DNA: TGTGCCACCAGCGCCCTGGGCAATGAGCAGTTCTTC. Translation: CATSALGNEQFF.

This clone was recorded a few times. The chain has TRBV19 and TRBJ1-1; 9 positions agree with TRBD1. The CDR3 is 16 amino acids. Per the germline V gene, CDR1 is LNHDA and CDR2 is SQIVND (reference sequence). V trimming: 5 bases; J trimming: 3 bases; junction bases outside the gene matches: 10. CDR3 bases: TGTGCCAGTAGTCAACAGGGGGCATGGGTCGACACTGAAGCTTTCTTT. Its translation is CASSQQGAWVDTEAFF. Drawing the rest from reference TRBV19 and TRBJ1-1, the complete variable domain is DGGITQSPKYLFRKEGQNVTLSCEQNLNHDAMYWYRQDPGQGLRLIYYSQIVNDFQKGDIAEGYSVSREKKESFPLTVTSAQKNPTAFYLCASSQQGAWVDTEAFFGQGTRLTVV.

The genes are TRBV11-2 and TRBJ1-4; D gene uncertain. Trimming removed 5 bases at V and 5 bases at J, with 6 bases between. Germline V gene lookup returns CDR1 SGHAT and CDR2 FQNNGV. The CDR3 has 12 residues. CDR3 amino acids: CASSRSNEKLFF. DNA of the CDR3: TGTGCCAGCAGCCGGTCAAATGAAAAACTGTTTTTT.

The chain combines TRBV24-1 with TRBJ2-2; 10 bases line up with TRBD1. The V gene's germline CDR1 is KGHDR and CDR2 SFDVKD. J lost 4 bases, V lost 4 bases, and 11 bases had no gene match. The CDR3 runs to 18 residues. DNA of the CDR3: TGTGCCACCAGTGACCGCTCCAGGACAGGGGGTAGCACCGGGGAGCTGTTTTTT. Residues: CATSDRSRTGGSTGELFF.